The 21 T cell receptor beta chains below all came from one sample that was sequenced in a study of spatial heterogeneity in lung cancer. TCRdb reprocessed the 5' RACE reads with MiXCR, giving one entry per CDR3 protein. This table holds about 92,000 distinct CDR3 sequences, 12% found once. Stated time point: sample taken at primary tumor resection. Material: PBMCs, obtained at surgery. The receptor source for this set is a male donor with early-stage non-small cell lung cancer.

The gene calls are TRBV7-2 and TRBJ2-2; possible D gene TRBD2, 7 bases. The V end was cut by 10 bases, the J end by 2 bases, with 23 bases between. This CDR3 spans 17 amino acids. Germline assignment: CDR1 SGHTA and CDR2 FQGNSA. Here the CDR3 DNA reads TGTGCCACCCCCAAGAGGGGGGGCGCGTTTAACACCGGGGAGCTGTTTTTT. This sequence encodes CATPKRGGAFNTGELFF.

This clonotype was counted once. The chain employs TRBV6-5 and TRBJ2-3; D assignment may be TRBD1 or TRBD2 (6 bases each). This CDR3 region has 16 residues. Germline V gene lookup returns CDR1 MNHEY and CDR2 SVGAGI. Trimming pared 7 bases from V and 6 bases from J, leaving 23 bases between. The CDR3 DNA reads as TGTGCCAGCATCCCCCGGGGGCCGTACTCTTCGGATACGCAGTATTTT. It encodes CASIPRGPYSSDTQYF.

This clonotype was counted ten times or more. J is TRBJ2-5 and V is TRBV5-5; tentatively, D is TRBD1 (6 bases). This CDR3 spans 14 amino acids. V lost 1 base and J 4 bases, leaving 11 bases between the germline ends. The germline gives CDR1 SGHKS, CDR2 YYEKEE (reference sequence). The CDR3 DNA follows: TGTGCCAGCAGCTTGTTACAGGGCGGAGAGACCCAGTACTTC. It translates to CASSLLQGGETQYF. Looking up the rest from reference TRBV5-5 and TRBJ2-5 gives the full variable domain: DAGVTQSPTHLIKTRGQQVTLRCSPISGHKSVSWYQQVLGQGPQFIFQYYEKEERGRGNFPDRFSARQFPNYSSELNVNALLLGDSALYLCASSLLQGGETQYFGPGTRLLVL.

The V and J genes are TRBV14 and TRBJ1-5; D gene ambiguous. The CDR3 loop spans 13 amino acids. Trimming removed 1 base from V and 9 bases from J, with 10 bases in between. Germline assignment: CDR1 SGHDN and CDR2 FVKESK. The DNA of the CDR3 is TGTGCCAGCAGCCAAGCCACAAGAACGCCCCAGCATTTT. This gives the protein CASSQATRTPQHF.

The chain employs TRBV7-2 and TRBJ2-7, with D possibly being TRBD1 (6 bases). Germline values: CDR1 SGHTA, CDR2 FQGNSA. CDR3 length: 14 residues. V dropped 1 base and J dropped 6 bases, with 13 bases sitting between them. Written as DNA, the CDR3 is TGTGCCAGCAGCTTAGTTCCAGGGGTCGCCGAGCAGTACTTC. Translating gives CASSLVPGVAEQYF.

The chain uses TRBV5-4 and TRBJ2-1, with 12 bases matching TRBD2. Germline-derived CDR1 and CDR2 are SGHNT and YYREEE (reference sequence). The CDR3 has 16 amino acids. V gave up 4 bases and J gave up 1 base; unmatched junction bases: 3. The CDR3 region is CASSRLAGGSYNEQFF. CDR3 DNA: TGTGCCAGCAGCCGTCTAGCGGGAGGGTCCTACAATGAGCAGTTCTTC.

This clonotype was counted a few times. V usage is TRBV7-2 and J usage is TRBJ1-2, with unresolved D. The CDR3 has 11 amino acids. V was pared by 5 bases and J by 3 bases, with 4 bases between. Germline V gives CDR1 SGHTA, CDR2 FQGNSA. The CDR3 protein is CASSLYYGYTF. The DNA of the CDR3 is TGTGCCAGCAGCCTATACTATGGCTACACCTTC.

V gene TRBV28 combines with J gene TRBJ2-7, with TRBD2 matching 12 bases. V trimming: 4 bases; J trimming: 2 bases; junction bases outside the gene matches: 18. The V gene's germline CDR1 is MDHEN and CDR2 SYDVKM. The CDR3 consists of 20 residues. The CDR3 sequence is CASSSIRQGIRTSGTYEQYF. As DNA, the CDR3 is TGTGCCAGCAGTTCAATCCGACAGGGGATTAGGACTAGCGGGACCTACGAGCAGTACTTC.

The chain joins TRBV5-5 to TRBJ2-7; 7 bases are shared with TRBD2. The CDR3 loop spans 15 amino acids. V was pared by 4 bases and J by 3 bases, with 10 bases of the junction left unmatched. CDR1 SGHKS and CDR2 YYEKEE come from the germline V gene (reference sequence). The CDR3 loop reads CASSRSPGLRYEQYF. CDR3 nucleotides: TGTGCCAGCAGCCGAAGCCCGGGACTACGCTACGAGCAGTACTTC.

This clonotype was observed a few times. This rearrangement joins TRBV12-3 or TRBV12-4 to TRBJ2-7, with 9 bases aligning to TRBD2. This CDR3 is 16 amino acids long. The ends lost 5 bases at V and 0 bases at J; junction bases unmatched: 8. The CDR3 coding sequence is TGTGCCAGCAGTGTGGATAGCGGGGGTAGCTCCTACGAGCAGTACTTC. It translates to CASSVDSGGSSYEQYF.

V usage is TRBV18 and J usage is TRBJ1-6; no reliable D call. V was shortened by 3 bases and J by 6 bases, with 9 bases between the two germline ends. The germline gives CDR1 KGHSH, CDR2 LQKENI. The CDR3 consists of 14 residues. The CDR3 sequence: CASSPTVINSPLHF. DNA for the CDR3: TGTGCCAGCTCACCCACCGTAATTAATTCACCCCTCCACTTT.

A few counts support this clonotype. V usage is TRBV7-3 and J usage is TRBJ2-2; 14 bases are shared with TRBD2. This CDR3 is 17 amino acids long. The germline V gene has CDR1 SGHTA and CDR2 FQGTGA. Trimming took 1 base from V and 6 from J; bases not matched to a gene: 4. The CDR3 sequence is CASSLSRLAGGSGELFF. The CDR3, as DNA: TGTGCCAGCAGCTTAAGTCGACTAGCGGGAGGGTCCGGGGAGCTGTTTTTT.

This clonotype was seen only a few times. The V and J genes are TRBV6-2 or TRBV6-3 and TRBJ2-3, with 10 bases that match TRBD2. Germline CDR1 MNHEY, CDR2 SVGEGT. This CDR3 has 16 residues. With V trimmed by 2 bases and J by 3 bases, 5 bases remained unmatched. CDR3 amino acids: CASSYEAGGLTDTQYF. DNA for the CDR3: TGTGCCAGCAGTTACGAAGCGGGGGGGCTGACAGATACGCAGTATTTT.

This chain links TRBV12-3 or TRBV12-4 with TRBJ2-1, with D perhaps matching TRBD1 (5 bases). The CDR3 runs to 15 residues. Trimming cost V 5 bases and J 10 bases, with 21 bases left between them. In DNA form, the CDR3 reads TGTGCCAGCAGTCCCCCCAGGGCTATCGTCGGGGAGCAGTTCTTC. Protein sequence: CASSPPRAIVGEQFF.

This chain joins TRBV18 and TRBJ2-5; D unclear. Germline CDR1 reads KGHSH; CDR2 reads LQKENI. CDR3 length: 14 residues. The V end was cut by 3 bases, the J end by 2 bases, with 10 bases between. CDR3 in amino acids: CASSPSSQQETQYF. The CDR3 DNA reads TGTGCCAGCTCACCTTCCTCTCAGCAAGAGACCCAGTACTTC. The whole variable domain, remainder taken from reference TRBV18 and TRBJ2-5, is NAGVMQNPRHLVRRRGQEARLRCSPMKGHSHVYWYRQLPEEGLKFMVYLQKENIIDESGMPKERFSAEFPKEGPSILRIQQVVRGDSAAYFCASSPSSQQETQYFGPGTRLLVL.

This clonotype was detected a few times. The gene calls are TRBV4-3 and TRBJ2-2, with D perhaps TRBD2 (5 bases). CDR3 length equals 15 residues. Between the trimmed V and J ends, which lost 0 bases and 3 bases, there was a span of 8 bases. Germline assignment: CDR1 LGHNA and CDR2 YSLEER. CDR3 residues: CASSQDPDYTGELFF. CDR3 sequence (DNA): TGCGCCAGCAGCCAAGACCCGGACTACACCGGGGAGCTGTTTTTT.

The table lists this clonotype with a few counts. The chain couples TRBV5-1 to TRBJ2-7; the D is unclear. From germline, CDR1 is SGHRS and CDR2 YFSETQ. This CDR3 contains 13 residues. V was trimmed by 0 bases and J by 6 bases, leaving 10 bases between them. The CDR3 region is CASSLAPHSEQYF. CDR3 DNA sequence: TGCGCCAGCAGCTTGGCGCCCCATAGCGAGCAGTACTTC.

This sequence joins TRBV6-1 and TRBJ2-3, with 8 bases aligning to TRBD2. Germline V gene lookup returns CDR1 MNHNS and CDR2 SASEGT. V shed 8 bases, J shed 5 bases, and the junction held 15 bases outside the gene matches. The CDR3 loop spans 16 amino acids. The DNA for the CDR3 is TGTGCCAGCTCTTTGGGGTCCGGGGGGGCGCAAGATACGCAGTATTTT. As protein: CASSLGSGGAQDTQYF.

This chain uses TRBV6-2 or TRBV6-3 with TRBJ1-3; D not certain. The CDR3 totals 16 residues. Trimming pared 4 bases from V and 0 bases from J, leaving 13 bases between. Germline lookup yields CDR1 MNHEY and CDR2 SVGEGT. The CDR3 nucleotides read TGTGCCAGCAGTTTAACCCCACGGAGCTCTGGAAACACCATATATTTT. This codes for CASSLTPRSSGNTIYF.

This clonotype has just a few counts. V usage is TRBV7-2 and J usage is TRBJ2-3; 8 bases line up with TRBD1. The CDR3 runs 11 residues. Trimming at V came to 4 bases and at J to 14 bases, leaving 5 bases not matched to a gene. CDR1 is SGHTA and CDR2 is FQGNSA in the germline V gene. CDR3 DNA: TGTGCCAGCAGCTCCCGGGACAGGCTGTATTTT. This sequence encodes CASSSRDRLYF.

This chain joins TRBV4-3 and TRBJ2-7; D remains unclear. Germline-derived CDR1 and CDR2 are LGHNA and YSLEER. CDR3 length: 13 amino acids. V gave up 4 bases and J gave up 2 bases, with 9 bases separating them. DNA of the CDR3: TGCGCCAGCAGCCGGACGCGCGCCTACGAGCAGTACTTC. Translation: CASSRTRAYEQYF.